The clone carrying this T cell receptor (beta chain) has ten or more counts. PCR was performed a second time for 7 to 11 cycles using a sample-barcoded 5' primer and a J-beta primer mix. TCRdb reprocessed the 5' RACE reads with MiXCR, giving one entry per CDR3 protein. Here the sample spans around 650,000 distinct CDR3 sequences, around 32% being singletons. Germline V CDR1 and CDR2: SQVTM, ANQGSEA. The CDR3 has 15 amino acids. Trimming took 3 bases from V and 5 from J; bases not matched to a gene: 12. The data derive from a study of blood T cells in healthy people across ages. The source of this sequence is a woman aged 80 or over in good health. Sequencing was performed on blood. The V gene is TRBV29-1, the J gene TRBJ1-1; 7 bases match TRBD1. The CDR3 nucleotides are TGCAGCGTTGAGGTTGGACAGGTAGTTTGGACTGAAGCTTTCTTT. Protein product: CSVEVGQVVWTEAFF.